These 22 T cell receptor beta chains share one sample of origin, sequenced in a study of beta chain features in type 1 diabetes. Overall study results and limits: All four CD4+ subsets from Type 1 diabetes patients carried moderately but significantly shorter TCRB CDR3s.

These TCRs' antigens remain unknown. The entirety of the isolated RNA underwent reverse transcription, so expressed TCRB transcripts were sequenced. Profiled with immunoSEQ multiplex PCR; TCRdb holds only in-frame clones, not every one. The sample lists roughly 100,000 clones; approximately 30% were seen once. Sample: central memory CD4+ T cells from blood. The receptors were sampled from a woman between 18 and 29 years old with type 1 diabetes.

V usage is TRBV7-8 and J usage is TRBJ2-7, with a tentative D call TRBD1 (6 bases). The CDR3 consists of 14 residues. The germline V and J ends were trimmed by 4 bases and 0 bases, with 10 bases remaining between them. Per the germline V gene, CDR1 is SGHVS and CDR2 is FQNEAQ. CDR3 loop: CASSWDTSSYEQYF. The CDR3 DNA sequence: TGTGCCAGCAGCTGGGACACGAGCTCCTACGAGCAGTACTTC.

The rearrangement links TRBV19 to TRBJ1-4; no clear D. CDR3 length: 14 amino acids. V shed 3 bases and J shed 8 bases, with 13 bases lying between them. Germline V gene data show CDR1 as LNHDA and CDR2 as SQIVND (reference sequence). The CDR3 here is CASSIWAQSEKLFF. The CDR3 coding sequence is TGTGCCAGTAGTATTTGGGCACAGTCGGAAAAACTGTTTTTT.

The rearrangement joins TRBV7-2 to TRBJ1-1; D call uncertain. From germline, CDR1 is SGHTA and CDR2 FQGNSA. Trimming pared 5 bases from V and 1 base from J, leaving 11 bases between. This CDR3 comprises 14 residues. The CDR3 nucleotides read TGTGCCAGCAGCCGGTTGAATCAGAACACTGAAGCTTTCTTT. This codes for CASSRLNQNTEAFF.

The V and J genes are TRBV11-3 and TRBJ2-5; TRBD1 aligns across 8 bases. The CDR3 has 12 residues. J gave up 10 bases and V 5 bases, and 6 bases lay outside the gene matches. Germline V gives CDR1 SGHNT, CDR2 YENEEA. The CDR3 protein is CASSEDRVIQYF. The CDR3 DNA is TGTGCCAGCAGCGAGGACAGGGTCATCCAGTACTTC.

The genes are TRBV7-2 and TRBJ2-1; unclear D gene. Trimming left V 3 bases short and J 8 bases short, with 8 bases between. The CDR3 extends over 12 amino acids. Germline loops: CDR1 SGHTA, CDR2 FQGNSA. CDR3 in amino acids: CASSFILYEQFF. The CDR3 nucleotides are TGTGCCAGCAGCTTTATTTTGTATGAGCAGTTCTTC.

This clone was recorded a few times. The chain couples TRBV28 to TRBJ2-7; TRBD1 agrees at 9 bases. Trimming at V came to 4 bases and at J to 3 bases, leaving 10 bases not matched to a gene. The CDR3 spans 16 residues. CDR1 and CDR2 (germline): MDHEN, SYDVKM. CDR3 protein: CASSSQGGTGIYEQYF. DNA for the CDR3: TGTGCCAGCAGTTCCCAGGGCGGGACAGGGATCTACGAGCAGTACTTC. Full variable domain (remainder filled in from reference TRBV28 and TRBJ2-7): DVKVTQSSRYLVKRTGEKVFLECVQDMDHENMFWYRQDPGLGLRLIYFSYDVKMKEKGDIPEGYSVSREKKERFSLILESASTNQTSMYLCASSSQGGTGIYEQYFGPGTRLTVT.

There are a few counts of this clone. This sequence joins TRBV7-2 and TRBJ2-2; the D gene is possibly TRBD2 (6 bases). The CDR3 has 16 amino acids. V gave up 5 bases and J gave up 4 bases, with 17 bases separating them. The germline CDR1 and CDR2 sequences are SGHTA and FQGNSA. CDR3 protein: CASSLQAGWSTGELFF. CDR3 coding DNA: TGTGCCAGCAGCCTACAAGCGGGTTGGAGCACCGGGGAGCTGTTTTTT.

V gene TRBV7-2 combines with J gene TRBJ1-2; 7 nucleotides match TRBD1. The CDR3 spans 14 residues. Per germline, CDR1 SGHTA and CDR2 FQGNSA. The V and J ends lost 4 bases and 7 bases, in that order; junction bases with no gene match: 9. The CDR3 region is CASSYTGDKSGYTF. CDR3 coding DNA: TGTGCCAGCAGCTACACAGGGGACAAGAGTGGCTACACCTTC.

The rearrangement uses TRBV5-1 and TRBJ1-1; possible D gene TRBD1, 5 bases. Germline CDR1 is SGHRS and CDR2 is YFSETQ. Trimming stripped 0 bases from V and 6 bases from J, with 12 bases between. This CDR3 comprises 14 residues. CDR3 sequence reads: CASSLDAGRPEAFF. In nucleotides, the CDR3 is TGCGCCAGCAGCTTGGACGCAGGGCGCCCTGAAGCTTTCTTT. Filled out from reference TRBV5-1 and TRBJ1-1, the complete variable domain reads KAGVTQTPRYLIKTRGQQVTLSCSPISGHRSVSWYQQTPGQGLQFLFEYFSETQRNKGNFPGRFSGRQFSNSRSEMNVSTLELGDSALYLCASSLDAGRPEAFFGQGTRLTVV.

This clone was counted a few times. This chain joins TRBV9 and TRBJ1-3; D is perhaps TRBD1 (6 bases). CDR1 is SGDLS and CDR2 is YYNGEE in the germline V gene. V dropped 2 bases and J dropped 4 bases, with 16 bases sitting between them. This CDR3 has 16 amino acids. The DNA for the CDR3 is TGTGCCAGCAGCGTCGGTACAGGGAAGGGAGGAAACACCATATATTTT. This sequence encodes CASSVGTGKGGNTIYF.

In its sample, this clone was seen a few times. This chain joins TRBV10-3 and TRBJ2-3; TRBD2 aligns across 8 bases. Unmatched junction bases numbered 7, after V lost 9 bases and J lost 2 bases. The CDR3 contains 14 residues. Germline V gene data show CDR1 as ENHRY and CDR2 as SYGVKD. This CDR3 reads CAMKGGRPTDTQYF. CDR3 nucleotides: TGTGCCATGAAAGGCGGGAGGCCCACAGATACGCAGTATTTT.

The chain combines TRBV7-8 with TRBJ2-5, with TRBD2 as a possible D gene (6 bases). The CDR3 loop spans 16 amino acids. Per germline, CDR1 SGHVS and CDR2 FQNEAQ. The V end was cut by 1 base, the J end by 0 bases, with 12 bases between. The CDR3 region is CASSLGAGNNQETQYF. As DNA, the CDR3 is TGTGCCAGCAGCTTAGGGGCGGGAAACAACCAAGAGACCCAGTACTTC. Combining the CDR3 with reference TRBV7-8 and TRBJ2-5 gives the whole variable domain GAGVSQSPRYKVAKRGQDVALRCDPISGHVSLFWYQQALGQGPEFLTYFQNEAQLDKSGLPSDRFFAERPEGSVSTLKIQRTQQEDSAVYLCASSLGAGNNQETQYFGPGTRLLVL.

The chain links TRBV7-9 to TRBJ2-5; TRBD2 agrees at 8 bases. The CDR3 is 16 residues long. CDR1 is SEHNR and CDR2 is FQNEAQ in the germline V gene (reference sequence). V trimming: 5 bases; J trimming: 1 base; junction bases outside the gene matches: 9. The CDR3 loop reads CASSPRRTSSQETQYF. The CDR3 bases are TGTGCCAGCAGCCCCCGCCGGACTAGCTCCCAAGAGACCCAGTACTTC.

The chain uses TRBV6-1 and TRBJ2-2; maybe TRBD2 (6 bases). CDR3 size: 18 residues. Trimming shortened V by 1 base and J by 7 bases, and 22 bases separated the two germline ends. CDR1 is MNHNS, CDR2 SASEGT, per germline. The CDR3 coding sequence is TGTGCCAGCAGTGAAGACTTTCGTCTAGCGTCCGGAGGCGGGGAGCTGTTTTTT. Translating it yields CASSEDFRLASGGGELFF.

This chain joins TRBV5-1 and TRBJ1-1; the D is unclear. V gave up 3 bases and J gave up 0 bases, with 9 bases separating them. The CDR3 runs 14 residues. Germline CDR1 reads SGHRS; CDR2 reads YFSETQ. This CDR3 reads CASSSTELNTEAFF. The CDR3 nucleotides read TGCGCCAGCAGCTCGACGGAGTTGAACACTGAAGCTTTCTTT.

V usage is TRBV2 and J usage is TRBJ1-2; D is unresolved. The germline CDR1 and CDR2 sequences are SNHLY and FYNNEI. V was trimmed by 6 bases and J by 1 base, leaving 9 bases between them. The CDR3 contains 13 residues. CDR3 loop: CASSFQVNYGYTF. DNA of the CDR3: TGTGCCAGCAGCTTCCAGGTTAACTATGGCTACACCTTC.

The V and J genes are TRBV5-1 and TRBJ1-4; the match to TRBD1 covers 8 bases. Trimming removed 3 bases from V and 8 bases from J; junction bases left unmatched: 6. Germline CDR1 SGHRS, CDR2 YFSETQ. This CDR3 is built from 14 residues. The CDR3 spells CASSSGTGVEKLFF. In DNA form, the CDR3 reads TGCGCCAGCAGCTCCGGGACAGGCGTCGAAAAACTGTTTTTT.

The chain recombines TRBV7-2 with TRBJ2-3; the D is unclear. Germline V gene data show CDR1 as SGHTA and CDR2 as FQGNSA. There are 12 residues in the CDR3. V gave up 4 bases and J gave up 0 bases, with 2 bases separating them. DNA of the CDR3: TGTGCCAGCAGCTCTAGCACAGATACGCAGTATTTT. Protein sequence: CASSSSTDTQYF.

The chain combines TRBV11-3 with TRBJ2-7; 11 bases map to TRBD2. The CDR3 totals 16 residues. Looked up from germline, CDR1 is SGHNT and CDR2 is YENEEA. The V segment lost 5 bases and the J segment 1 base; nucleotides outside the gene matches: 7. CDR3: CASSPGLADHSYEQYV. CDR3 bases: TGTGCCAGCAGCCCGGGACTAGCGGACCATTCCTACGAGCAGTACGTC.

V and J are TRBV30 and TRBJ1-1, with D tentatively TRBD1 (5 bases). V was cut by 1 base and J by 4 bases, with 13 bases left in between. CDR1 GTSNPN and CDR2 SVGIG come from the germline V gene (reference sequence). CDR3 length equals 14 residues. The CDR3 sequence: CAWSDQGLGTEAFF. The CDR3 coding sequence is TGTGCCTGGAGTGACCAGGGCTTGGGCACTGAAGCTTTCTTT.

CDR3 amino acids: CASSLGGGDTGELFF. The CDR3 nucleotides read TGTGCCAGCAGCTTAGGTGGGGGGGACACCGGGGAGCTGTTTTTT. This chain joins TRBV7-3 and TRBJ2-2; 7 bases line up with TRBD2. Trimming at V came to 2 bases and at J to 3 bases, leaving 3 bases not matched to a gene. Looked up from germline, CDR1 is SGHTA and CDR2 is FQGTGA. The CDR3 runs 15 residues.

The rearrangement links TRBV27 to TRBJ1-1; D may be TRBD1 (6 bases). The CDR3 loop spans 16 amino acids. V lost 0 bases and J lost 1, with 12 bases in between. CDR1 MNHEY and CDR2 SMNVEV come from the germline V gene (reference sequence). CDR3 loop: CASSLSRTVGNTEAFF. The DNA for the CDR3 is TGTGCCAGCAGTTTATCCAGGACAGTAGGGAACACTGAAGCTTTCTTT.